The 16 T cell receptor beta chains below come from one sample, sequenced in a study of blood T cells in healthy people across ages. A second roughly 7 to 12 cycle PCR used barcoded and J-beta primers. TCRdb itself ran the 5' RACE reads through MiXCR, one entry per CDR3 protein. The repertoire consists of 1 million to 1.2 million distinct CDR3 sequences, with more than 30% occurring once and the leading ten covering about 12%. The sequenced material came from blood. Receptor source: a man between 18 and 35 years old in good health.

This clonotype was detected a few times. The V gene is TRBV7-9, the J gene TRBJ1-1; TRBD1 matches at 7 bases. Germline-derived CDR1 and CDR2 are SEHNR and FQNEAQ (reference sequence). The CDR3 consists of 15 residues. The ends lost 6 bases at V and 1 base at J; junction bases unmatched: 8. CDR3 amino acids: CASSPQGSQNTEAFF. As DNA, the CDR3 is TGTGCCAGCAGTCCACAGGGGTCTCAGAACACTGAAGCTTTCTTT.

This clonotype was observed at least ten times. This sequence joins TRBV7-7 and TRBJ1-5; 9 positions match TRBD1. The CDR3 runs 15 residues. V trimming: 2 bases; J trimming: 4 bases; junction bases outside the gene matches: 3. Germline V gene data show CDR1 as SSHAT and CDR2 as FNYEAQ (reference sequence). The CDR3 sequence: CASSLTGGFNQPQHF. DNA for the CDR3: TGTGCCAGCAGCTTAACAGGGGGCTTTAATCAGCCCCAGCATTTT.

As regards this clonotype: Compared with germline, one end of the junction differs, possibly owing to a read error. This chain uses TRBV4-2 with TRBJ1-3; tentative D call: TRBD1 (6 bases). Germline CDR1 and CDR2: LGHNA and YNFKEQ. The CDR3 is 14 residues long. The CDR3 loop is CASSPDSSGSTIYF. The DNA for the CDR3 is TGTGCCAGCAGCCCGGACAGCTCTGGAAGCACCATATATTTT.

The chain is built from TRBV12-3 or TRBV12-4 and TRBJ2-2; possible D gene TRBD2, 5 bases. This CDR3 has 14 amino acids. Trimming pared 5 bases from V and 3 bases from J, leaving 10 bases between. CDR3 in DNA: TGTGCCAGCAGTACTGGCGGGCACACCGGGGAGCTGTTTTTT. Translating gives CASSTGGHTGELFF.

This clonotype was counted at least ten times. V and J are TRBV15 and TRBJ2-1, with D hard to call. Trimming took 3 bases from V and 5 from J, leaving 8 bases between them. Germline V CDR1 and CDR2: LNHNV, YYDKDF (reference sequence). The CDR3 consists of 13 residues. CDR3: CATSSYTDNEQFF. The DNA of the CDR3 is TGTGCCACCAGCAGTTATACGGACAATGAGCAGTTCTTC. The whole variable domain, remainder taken from reference TRBV15 and TRBJ2-1, is DAMVIQNPRYQVTQFGKPVTLSCSQTLNHNVMYWYQQKSSQAPKLLFHYYDKDFNNEADTPDNFQSRRPNTSFCFLDIRSPGLGDTAMYLCATSSYTDNEQFFGPGTRLTVL.

The V gene is TRBV20-1, the J gene TRBJ1-1, with 7 bases matching TRBD1. The length of the CDR3 is 12 residues. The V gene's germline CDR1 is DFQATT and CDR2 SNEGSKA (reference sequence). V lost 6 bases, J lost 3 bases, and 4 bases stayed unmatched. The CDR3 spells CSAIRGDTEAFF. The CDR3 nucleotides are TGCAGTGCGATCAGGGGGGACACTGAAGCTTTCTTT.

This clonotype has just one count. CDR3 in DNA: TGTGCCAGCAGCCCGAATCAGGGGAATCAGCCCCAGCATTTT. Encoded protein: CASSPNQGNQPQHF. The chain has TRBV7-9 and TRBJ1-5, with D possibly being TRBD1 (6 bases). V was trimmed by 5 bases and J by 4 bases, leaving 12 bases between them. The CDR3 loop spans 14 amino acids. Per the germline V gene, CDR1 is SEHNR and CDR2 is FQNEAQ (reference sequence).

This clonotype was counted a few times. The chain links TRBV6-6 to TRBJ1-2; D remains unclear. Per the germline V gene, CDR1 is MNHNY and CDR2 is SVGAGI (reference sequence). CDR3 size: 13 residues. Trimming removed 2 bases from V and 5 bases from J, with 9 bases in between. Here the CDR3 reads CASSYGNYYGYTF. The DNA of the CDR3 is TGTGCCAGCAGTTACGGGAATTATTATGGCTACACCTTC.

The table lists this clonotype with a few counts. The chain employs TRBV15 and TRBJ2-5; D may be TRBD2 (5 bases). Trimming removed 3 bases at V and 0 bases at J, with 8 bases between. CDR3 size: 14 residues. Germline V gene data show CDR1 as LNHNV and CDR2 as YYDKDF (reference sequence). This chain's CDR3 is CATSSDYYQETQYF. The CDR3 DNA reads TGTGCCACCAGCAGTGACTATTACCAAGAGACCCAGTACTTC. Combining the CDR3 with reference TRBV15 and TRBJ2-5 gives the whole variable domain DAMVIQNPRYQVTQFGKPVTLSCSQTLNHNVMYWYQQKSSQAPKLLFHYYDKDFNNEADTPDNFQSRRPNTSFCFLDIRSPGLGDTAMYLCATSSDYYQETQYFGPGTRLLVL.

This clonotype has more than one count but fewer than ten. The V call is TRBV29-1, the J call TRBJ2-1, with 7 bases lining up with TRBD2. V was clipped by 8 bases and J by 9 bases; unmatched bases: 10. The CDR3 sequence is 12 residues long. CDR1 and CDR2 (germline): SQVTM, ANQGSEA. The CDR3 coding sequence is TGCAGCTGGAGCGGGGAAAGTGCTGAGCAGTTCTTC. Translation: CSWSGESAEQFF.

The chain recombines TRBV18 with TRBJ1-2, with D unresolved. Trimming stripped 3 bases from V and 5 bases from J, with 13 bases between. The CDR3 extends over 14 amino acids. CDR1 is KGHSH and CDR2 is LQKENI in the germline V gene. CDR3 loop: CASSPCSNEYGYTF. The CDR3 DNA is TGTGCCAGCTCACCTTGCTCTAACGAGTATGGCTACACCTTC.

About this clonotype: One base away lies a much larger clone, so this may be a sequencing read error. The chain combines TRBV10-3 with TRBJ2-1; a weak D match, TRBD1 (5 bases). CDR1 is ENHRY and CDR2 is SYGVKD in the germline V gene. This CDR3 has 16 amino acids. The ends were cut back, 2 bases at V and 5 bases at J, with 16 bases in the middle. CDR3 residues: CAISEIGAGANNEQFF. The DNA for the CDR3 is TGTGCCATCAGTGAGATAGGGGCCGGAGCGAACAATGAGCAGTTCTTC.

This sequence joins TRBV9 and TRBJ2-1; D remains unclear. CDR3 size: 15 residues. Germline V CDR1 and CDR2: SGDLS, YYNGEE. V was clipped by 0 bases and J by 4 bases, with 11 bases between them. The CDR3 DNA sequence: TGTGCCAGCAGCGTAGGTCTGCCTCCGTACAATGAGCAGTTCTTC. Translating gives CASSVGLPPYNEQFF. Based on the CDR3 plus reference TRBV9 and TRBJ2-1, the full variable domain is DSGVTQTPKHLITATGQRVTLRCSPRSGDLSVYWYQQSLDQGLQFLIQYYNGEERAKGNILERFSAQQFPDLHSELNLSSLELGDSALYFCASSVGLPPYNEQFFGPGTRLTVL.

This clonotype appeared a few times. This chain connects TRBV7-3 to TRBJ2-3, with 7 nucleotides matching TRBD2. Germline loops: CDR1 SGHTA, CDR2 FQGTGA. CDR3 length: 16 amino acids. Trimming took 5 bases from V and 2 from J; bases not matched to a gene: 10. The CDR3 nucleotides are TGTGCCAGCAGCCAAATGGGCGGGGGATACACAGATACGCAGTATTTT. As protein: CASSQMGGGYTDTQYF.

V and J are TRBV3-1 and TRBJ2-5, with D hard to call. V was trimmed by 0 bases and J by 0 bases, leaving 11 bases between them. CDR3 length equals 16 residues. CDR1 and CDR2 from the germline V gene are LGHDT and YNNKEL (reference sequence). This CDR3 reads CASSQDSGQNQETQYF. The CDR3 DNA follows: TGTGCCAGCAGCCAAGACTCCGGGCAGAACCAAGAGACCCAGTACTTC.

This clonotype was counted a few times. The chain recombines TRBV6-5 with TRBJ1-6; unclear D gene. Trimming left V 5 bases short and J 7 bases short, with 12 bases between. The CDR3 totals 14 residues. CDR1 MNHEY and CDR2 SVGAGI come from the germline V gene. The CDR3 DNA sequence: TGTGCCAGCAGTCCCCAGCGATTAAATTCACCCCTCCACTTT. This sequence encodes CASSPQRLNSPLHF.